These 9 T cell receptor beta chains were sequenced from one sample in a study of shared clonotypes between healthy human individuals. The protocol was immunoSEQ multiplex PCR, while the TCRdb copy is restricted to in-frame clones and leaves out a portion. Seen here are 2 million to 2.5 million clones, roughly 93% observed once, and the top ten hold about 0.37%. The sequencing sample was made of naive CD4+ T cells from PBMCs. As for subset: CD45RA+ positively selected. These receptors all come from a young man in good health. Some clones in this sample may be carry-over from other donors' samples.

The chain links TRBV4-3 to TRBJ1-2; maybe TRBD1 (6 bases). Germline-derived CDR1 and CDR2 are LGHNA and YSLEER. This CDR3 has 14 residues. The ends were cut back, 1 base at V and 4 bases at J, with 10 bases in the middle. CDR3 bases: TGCGCCAGCAGCCAAGGCACACAGGGCTATGGCTACACCTTC. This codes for CASSQGTQGYGYTF.

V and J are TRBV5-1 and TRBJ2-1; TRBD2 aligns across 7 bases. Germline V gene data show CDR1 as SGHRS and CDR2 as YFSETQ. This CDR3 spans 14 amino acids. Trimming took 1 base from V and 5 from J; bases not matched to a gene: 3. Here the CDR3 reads CASSLSSGNNEQFF. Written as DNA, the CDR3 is TGCGCCAGCAGCTTGTCGAGCGGGAACAATGAGCAGTTCTTC.

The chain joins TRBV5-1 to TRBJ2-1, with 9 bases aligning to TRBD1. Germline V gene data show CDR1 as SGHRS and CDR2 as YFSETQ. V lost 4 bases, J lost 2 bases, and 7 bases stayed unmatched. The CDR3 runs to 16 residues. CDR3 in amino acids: CASSVGTGTTYNEQFF. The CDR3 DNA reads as TGCGCCAGCAGCGTCGGGACAGGGACAACCTACAATGAGCAGTTCTTC.

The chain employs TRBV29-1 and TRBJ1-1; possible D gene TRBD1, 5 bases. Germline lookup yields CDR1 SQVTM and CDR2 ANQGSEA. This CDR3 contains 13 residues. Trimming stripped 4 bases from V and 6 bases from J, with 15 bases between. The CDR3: CSVGVGDRAEAFF. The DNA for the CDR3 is TGCAGCGTTGGGGTAGGGGATAGGGCTGAAGCTTTCTTT. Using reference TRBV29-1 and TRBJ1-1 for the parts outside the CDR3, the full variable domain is SAVISQKPSRDICQRGTSLTIQCQVDSQVTMMFWYRQQPGQSLTLIATANQGSEATYESGFVIDKFPISRPNLTFSTLTVSNMSPEDSSIYLCSVGVGDRAEAFFGQGTRLTVV.

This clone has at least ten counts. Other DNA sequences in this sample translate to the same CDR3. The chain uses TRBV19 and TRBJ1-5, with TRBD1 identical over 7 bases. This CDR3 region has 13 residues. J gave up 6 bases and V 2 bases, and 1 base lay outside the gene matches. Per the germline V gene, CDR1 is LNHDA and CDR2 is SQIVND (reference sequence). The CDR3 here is CASSINRGQPQHF. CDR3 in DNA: TGTGCCAGTAGTATAAACAGGGGTCAGCCCCAGCATTTT.

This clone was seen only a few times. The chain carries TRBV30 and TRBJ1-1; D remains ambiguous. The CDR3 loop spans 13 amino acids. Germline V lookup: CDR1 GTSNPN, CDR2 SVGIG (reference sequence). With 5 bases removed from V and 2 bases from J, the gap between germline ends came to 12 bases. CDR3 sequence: CAWCTRHNTEAFF. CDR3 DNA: TGTGCCTGGTGCACGAGGCACAACACTGAAGCTTTCTTT. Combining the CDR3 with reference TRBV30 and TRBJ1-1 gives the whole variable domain SQTIHQWPATLVQPVGSPLSLECTVEGTSNPNLYWYRQAAGRGLQLLFYSVGIGQISSEVPQNLSASRPQDRQFILSSKKLLLSDSGFYLCAWCTRHNTEAFFGQGTRLTVV.

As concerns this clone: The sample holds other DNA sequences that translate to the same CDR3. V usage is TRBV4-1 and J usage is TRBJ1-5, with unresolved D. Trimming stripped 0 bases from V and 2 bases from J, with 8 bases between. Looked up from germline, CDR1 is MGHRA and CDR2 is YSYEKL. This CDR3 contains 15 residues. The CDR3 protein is CASSQDYTGNQPQHF. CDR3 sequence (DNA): TGCGCCAGCAGCCAAGATTACACGGGCAATCAGCCCCAGCATTTT.

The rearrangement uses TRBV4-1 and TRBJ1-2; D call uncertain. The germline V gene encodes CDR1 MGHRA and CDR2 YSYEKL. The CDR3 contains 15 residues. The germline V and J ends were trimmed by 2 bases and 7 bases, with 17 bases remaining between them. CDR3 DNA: TGCGCCAGCAGCCAACCCTTCGGGCCCCGTCTTGGCTACACCTTC. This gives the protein CASSQPFGPRLGYTF.

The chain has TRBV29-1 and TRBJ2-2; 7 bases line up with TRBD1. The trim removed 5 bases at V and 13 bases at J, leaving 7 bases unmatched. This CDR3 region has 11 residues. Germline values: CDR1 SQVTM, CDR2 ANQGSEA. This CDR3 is CSVHRDSRLFF. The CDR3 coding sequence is TGCAGCGTTCACCGGGACAGTAGGCTGTTTTTT.